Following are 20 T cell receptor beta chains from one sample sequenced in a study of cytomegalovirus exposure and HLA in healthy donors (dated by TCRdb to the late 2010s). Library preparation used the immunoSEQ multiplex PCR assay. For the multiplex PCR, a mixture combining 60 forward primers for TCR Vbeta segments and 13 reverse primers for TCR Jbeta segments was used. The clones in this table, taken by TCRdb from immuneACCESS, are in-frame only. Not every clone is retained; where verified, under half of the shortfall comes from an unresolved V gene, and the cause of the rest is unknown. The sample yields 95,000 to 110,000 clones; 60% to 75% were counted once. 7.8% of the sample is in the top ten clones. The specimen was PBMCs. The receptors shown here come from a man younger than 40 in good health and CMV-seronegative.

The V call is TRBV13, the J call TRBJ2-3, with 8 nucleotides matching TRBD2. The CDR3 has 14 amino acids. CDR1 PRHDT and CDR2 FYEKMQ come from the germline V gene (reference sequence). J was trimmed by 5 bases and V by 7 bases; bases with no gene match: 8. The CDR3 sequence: CASNTGGALDTQYF. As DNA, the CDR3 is TGTGCCAGCAATACCGGGGGGGCCTTAGATACGCAGTATTTT. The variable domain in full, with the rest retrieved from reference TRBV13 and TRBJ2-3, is AAGVIQSPRHLIKEKRETATLKCYPIPRHDTVYWYQQGPGQDPQFLISFYEKMQSDKGSIPDRFSAQQFSDYHSELNMSSLELGDSALYFCASNTGGALDTQYFGPGTRLTVL.

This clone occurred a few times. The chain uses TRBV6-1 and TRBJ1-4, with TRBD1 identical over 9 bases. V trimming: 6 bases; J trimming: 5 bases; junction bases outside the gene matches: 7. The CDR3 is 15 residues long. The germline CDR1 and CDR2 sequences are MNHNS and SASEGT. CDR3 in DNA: TGTGCCAGCAGCGAGACAGGGACAGGGAATGAAAAACTGTTTTTT. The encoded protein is CASSETGTGNEKLFF.

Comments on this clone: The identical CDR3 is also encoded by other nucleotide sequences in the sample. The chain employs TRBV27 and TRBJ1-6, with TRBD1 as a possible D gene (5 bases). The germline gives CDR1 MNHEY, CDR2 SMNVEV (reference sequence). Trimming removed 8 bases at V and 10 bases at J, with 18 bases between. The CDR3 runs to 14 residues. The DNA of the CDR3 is TGTGCCAGCGCCGTTAGATCGGGGGACTCACCCCTCCACTTT. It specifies CASAVRSGDSPLHF.

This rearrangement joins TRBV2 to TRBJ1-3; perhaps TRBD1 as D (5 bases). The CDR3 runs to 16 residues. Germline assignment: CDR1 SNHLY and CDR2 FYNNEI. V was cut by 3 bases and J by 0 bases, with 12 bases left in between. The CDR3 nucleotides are TGTGCCAGCAGTGACGGGGGGGTGTTCTCTGGAAACACCATATATTTT. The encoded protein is CASSDGGVFSGNTIYF.

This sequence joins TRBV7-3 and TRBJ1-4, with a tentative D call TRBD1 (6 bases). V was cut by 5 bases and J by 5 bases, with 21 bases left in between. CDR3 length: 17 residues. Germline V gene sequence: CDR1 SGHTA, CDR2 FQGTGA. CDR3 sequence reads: CASSLSVHRAWNEKLFF. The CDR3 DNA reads TGTGCCAGCAGCCTTAGTGTCCACAGGGCGTGGAATGAAAAACTGTTTTTT.

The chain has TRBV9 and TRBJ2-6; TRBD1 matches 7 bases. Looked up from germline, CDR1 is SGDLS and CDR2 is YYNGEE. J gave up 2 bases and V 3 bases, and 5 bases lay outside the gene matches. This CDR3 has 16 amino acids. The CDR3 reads CASSAYTGAGANVLTF. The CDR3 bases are TGTGCCAGCAGCGCTTACACAGGGGCTGGGGCCAACGTCCTGACTTTC.

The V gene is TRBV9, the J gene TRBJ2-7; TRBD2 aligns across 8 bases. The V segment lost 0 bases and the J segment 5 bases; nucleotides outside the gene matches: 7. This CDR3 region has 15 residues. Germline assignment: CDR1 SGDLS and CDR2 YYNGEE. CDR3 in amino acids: CASSVAPGGENEQYF. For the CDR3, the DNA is TGTGCCAGCAGCGTAGCCCCCGGGGGGGAAAACGAGCAGTACTTC.

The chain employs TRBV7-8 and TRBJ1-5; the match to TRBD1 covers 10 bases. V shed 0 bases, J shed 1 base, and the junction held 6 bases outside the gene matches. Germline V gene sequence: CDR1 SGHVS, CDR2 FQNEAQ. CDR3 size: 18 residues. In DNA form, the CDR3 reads TGTGCCAGCAGCTTAGCGAGGAGACAGGGGGCCAGCAATCAGCCCCAGCATTTT. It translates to CASSLARRQGASNQPQHF.

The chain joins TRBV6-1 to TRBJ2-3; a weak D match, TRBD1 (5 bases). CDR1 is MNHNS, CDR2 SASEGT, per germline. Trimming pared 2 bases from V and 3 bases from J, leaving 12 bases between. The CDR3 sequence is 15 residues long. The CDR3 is CASSEIGVGTDTQYF. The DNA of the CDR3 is TGTGCCAGCAGTGAAATAGGGGTGGGGACAGATACGCAGTATTTT.

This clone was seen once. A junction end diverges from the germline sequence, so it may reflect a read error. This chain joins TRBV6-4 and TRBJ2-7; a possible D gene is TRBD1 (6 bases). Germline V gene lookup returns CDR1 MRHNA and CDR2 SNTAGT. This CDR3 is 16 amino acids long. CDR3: CTSSDSNRENGYEQYF. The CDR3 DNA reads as TGTACCAGCAGTGACTCGAACAGGGAGAATGGCTACGAGCAGTACTTC.

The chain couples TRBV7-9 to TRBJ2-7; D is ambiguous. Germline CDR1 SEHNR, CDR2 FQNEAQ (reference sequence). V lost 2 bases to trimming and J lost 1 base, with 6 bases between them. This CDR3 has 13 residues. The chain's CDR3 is CASSLRGSYEQYF. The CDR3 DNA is TGTGCCAGCAGCTTAAGAGGTTCCTACGAGCAGTACTTC.

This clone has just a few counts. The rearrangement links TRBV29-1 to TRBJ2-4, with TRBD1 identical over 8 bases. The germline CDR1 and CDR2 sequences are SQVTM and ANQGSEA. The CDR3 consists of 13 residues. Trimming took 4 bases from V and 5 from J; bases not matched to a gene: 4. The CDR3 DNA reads TGCAGCGTTGGGACAGGGCCCCAAAACATTCAGTACTTC. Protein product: CSVGTGPQNIQYF.

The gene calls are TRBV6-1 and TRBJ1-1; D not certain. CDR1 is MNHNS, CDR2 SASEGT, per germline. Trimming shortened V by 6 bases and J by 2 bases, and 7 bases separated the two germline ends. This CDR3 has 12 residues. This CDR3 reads CASSPFNTEAFF. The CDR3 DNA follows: TGTGCCAGCAGCCCGTTTAACACTGAAGCTTTCTTT.

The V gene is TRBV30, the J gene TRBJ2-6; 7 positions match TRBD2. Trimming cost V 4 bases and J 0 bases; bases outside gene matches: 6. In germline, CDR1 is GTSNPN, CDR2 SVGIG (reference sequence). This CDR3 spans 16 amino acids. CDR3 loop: CAWMGGVSSGANVLTF. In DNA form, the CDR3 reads TGTGCCTGGATGGGAGGGGTAAGCTCTGGGGCCAACGTCCTGACTTTC. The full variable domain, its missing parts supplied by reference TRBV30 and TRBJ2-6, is SQTIHQWPATLVQPVGSPLSLECTVEGTSNPNLYWYRQAAGRGLQLLFYSVGIGQISSEVPQNLSASRPQDRQFILSSKKLLLSDSGFYLCAWMGGVSSGANVLTFGAGSRLTVL.

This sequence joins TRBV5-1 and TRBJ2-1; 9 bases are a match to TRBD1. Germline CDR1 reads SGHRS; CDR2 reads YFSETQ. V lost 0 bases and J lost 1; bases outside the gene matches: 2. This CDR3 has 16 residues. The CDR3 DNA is TGCGCCAGCAGCTTGGCCGGACAGGGGTCCTACAATGAGCAGTTCTTC. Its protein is CASSLAGQGSYNEQFF.

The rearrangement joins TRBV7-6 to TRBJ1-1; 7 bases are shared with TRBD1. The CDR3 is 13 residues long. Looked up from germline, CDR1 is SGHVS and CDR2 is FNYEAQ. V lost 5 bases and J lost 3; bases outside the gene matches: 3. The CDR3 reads CASSAGTDTEAFF. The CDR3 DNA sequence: TGTGCCAGCAGCGCAGGGACAGACACTGAAGCTTTCTTT.

For the CDR3, the DNA is TGTGCCAGCAGCTTAGTTGTGGATGGGGCCGGAACTGAAGCTTTCTTT. Translation gives CASSLVVDGAGTEAFF. The genes are TRBV11-1 and TRBJ1-1, with D maybe TRBD1 (5 bases). Per germline, CDR1 SGHAT and CDR2 FQDESV (reference sequence). The CDR3 has 16 amino acids. Trimming shortened V by 1 base and J by 5 bases, and 17 bases separated the two germline ends.

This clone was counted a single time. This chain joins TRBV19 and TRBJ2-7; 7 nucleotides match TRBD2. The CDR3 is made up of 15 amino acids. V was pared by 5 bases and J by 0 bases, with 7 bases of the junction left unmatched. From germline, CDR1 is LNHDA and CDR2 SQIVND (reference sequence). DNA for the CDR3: TGTGCCAGTAGTCCGGAGGGGAGGGGCTCCTACGAGCAGTACTTC. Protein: CASSPEGRGSYEQYF.

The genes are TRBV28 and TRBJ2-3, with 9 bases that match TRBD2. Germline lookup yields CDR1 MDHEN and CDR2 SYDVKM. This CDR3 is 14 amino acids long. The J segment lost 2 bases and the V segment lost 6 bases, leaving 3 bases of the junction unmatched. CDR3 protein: CASSRTSDTDTQYF. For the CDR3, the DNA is TGTGCCAGCAGCCGGACTAGCGACACAGATACGCAGTATTTT.

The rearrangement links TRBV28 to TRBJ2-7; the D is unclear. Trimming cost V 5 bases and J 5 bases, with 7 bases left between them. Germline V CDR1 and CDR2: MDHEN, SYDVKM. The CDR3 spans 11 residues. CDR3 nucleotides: TGTGCCAGCAGTAAACGGGACGAGCAGTACTTC. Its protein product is CASSKRDEQYF.